This T cell receptor beta chain was obtained from a study of blood T cell repertoires in COVID-19. The V and J ends lost 2 bases and 2 bases, in that order; junction bases with no gene match: 5. This CDR3 has 16 residues. Per germline, CDR1 SGHTA and CDR2 FQGTGA. TCRdb's table, derived via immunoSEQ multiplex PCR, lists solely in-frame clones and lacks some. Among about 360,000 clones listed, 87% were seen once. Everyone who took part was about 18 to 90 years old, and they came from about 23 US areas. V is TRBV7-3 and J is TRBJ2-1, with 8 bases fitting TRBD2. This receptor was obtained from a man in his forties in a cohort exposed to, infected with or recovered from COVID-19 (not recorded which). The sample taken for sequencing was PBMCs or T cells enriched from blood (not recorded which). The CDR3 protein is CASSLYGSGTYNEQFF. CDR3 DNA: TGTGCCAGCAGCTTATATGGTAGCGGGACCTACAATGAGCAGTTCTTC.